Here is one TCR beta chain with its context. What it binds is unknown. This record comes from a study of CD8+ T cells in alopecia areata. Points from the study as a whole: The study found higher clonality in lesional than normal scalp, especially in alopecia totalis/universalis. Scalp samples also contribute reads from the resident alphabeta T cells found in normal skin. Mice showed clearer TCR sharing than patients did, a gap that was possibly HLA-related.

Alopecia areata patients had lesional scalp punch biopsies and peripheral blood taken from them. Germline V gene sequence: CDR1 MGHDK, CDR2 SYGVNS. Trimming took off 4 bases at V and 3 bases at J, with 15 bases between the two ends. The CDR3 covers 15 residues. Sequencing relied on a cDNA template that was reverse transcribed from extracted RNA. Method: immunoSEQ multiplex PCR; TCRdb's copy keeps in-frame clones and lacks some. This table has about 64,000 clones, around 44% appearing once. This TCR was sampled from a human donor with alopecia areata. Material: NKG2D-low CD8+ T cells sorted from blood. This chain links TRBV25-1 with TRBJ1-1; tentative D call: TRBD1 (6 bases). The CDR3 spells CASSGRVTGDTEAFF. CDR3 nucleotides: TGTGCCAGCAGTGGGCGGGTGACAGGTGACACTGAAGCTTTCTTT.